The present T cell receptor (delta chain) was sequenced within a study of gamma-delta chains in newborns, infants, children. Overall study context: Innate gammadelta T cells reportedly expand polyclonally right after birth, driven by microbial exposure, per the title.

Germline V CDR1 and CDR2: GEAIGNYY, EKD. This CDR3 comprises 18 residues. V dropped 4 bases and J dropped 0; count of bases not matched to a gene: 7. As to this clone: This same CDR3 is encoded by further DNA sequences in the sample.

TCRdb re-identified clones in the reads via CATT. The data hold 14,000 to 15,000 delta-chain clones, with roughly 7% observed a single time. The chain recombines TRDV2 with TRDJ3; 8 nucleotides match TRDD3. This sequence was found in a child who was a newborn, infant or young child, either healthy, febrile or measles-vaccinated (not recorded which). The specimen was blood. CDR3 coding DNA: TGTGCCTGTGATAAACTGGGGGCTAGCTCCTGGGACACCCGACAGATGTTTTTC. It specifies CACDKLGASSWDTRQMFF.